The present T cell receptor beta chain was sequenced within a study of T-cell reconstitution after alpha-beta-depleted transplantation in children. A library of TCRbeta sequences, prepared with unique molecular identifiers, was generated. TCRdb ran MiXCR on the PCR reads and lists one entry per CDR3 protein. The top ten hold 4% of the sample, which has about 610,000 distinct CDR3 sequences, about 10% seen once. The germline V and J ends were trimmed by 3 bases and 4 bases, with 12 bases remaining between them. The CDR3 has 13 residues. CDR1 is DFQATT, CDR2 SNEGSKA, per germline (reference sequence). The chain has TRBV20-1 and TRBJ2-5, with a tentative D call TRBD2 (6 bases). The input for sequencing was PBMCs from the stem cell graft donor, taken from the stem cell graft. The receptor was isolated from a human donor who donated a stem cell graft to a child with acute myeloid leukemia. The CDR3 sequence is CSASQTRGETQYF. DNA of the CDR3: TGCAGTGCTAGCCAGACTAGAGGAGAGACCCAGTACTTC.